This TCR beta chain was identified in a study of monozygotic twins with inflammatory bowel disease. As concerns this clonotype: Its antigen is unidentified.

CDR3 size: 19 residues. CDR1 is MNHEY, CDR2 SVGEGT, per germline. Each UMI harboured a 6-nucleotide sample barcode and was appended via template switching. TCRdb derives one entry per CDR3 protein from the 5' RACE reads, leaving out DNA. The sample shows approximately 400,000 distinct CDR3 sequences, and 2.5% to 3% sits with its ten largest clones. General observations from the study: Sharing of clonotypes with others was lower in IBD patients than in healthy twins, and this was especially so with disease activity. Healthy co-twins, by inverse Simpson, had higher TCRbeta diversity than their siblings with IBD.

The receptor was derived from a human donor with ulcerative colitis or Crohn's disease, or a healthy co-twin of an affected twin (not recorded which). The gene calls are TRBV6-2 or TRBV6-3 and TRBJ2-1; the TCRdb D gene call, TRBD2, has no DNA to confirm it. The specimen sequenced was blood. CDR3 sequence: CASSYSMLAGGSSYNEQFF.